This T cell receptor beta chain was recorded in a study of Graves' ophthalmopathy and Graves' hyperthyroidism. Study findings and constraints: Researchers report that a 13-signature model separated ophthalmopathy from stable hyperthyroidism, posting around 86% sensitivity and about 78% specificity.

CDR3 regions of TCR beta were amplified from RNA transcripts. In the first round, RT-PCR was carried out with HTBI primers, and a multiplex PCR formed the second round. TCRdb recomputed calls from the multiplex PCR reads with MiXCR, one row per CDR3 protein. The table has around 400,000 distinct CDR3 sequences, approximately 16% seen once; the top ten hold roughly 1.5%. Researchers turned away patients with other autoimmune diseases, uncontrolled infections, pregnancy or lactation. A note on this clonotype: Its antigen is still unknown.

This CDR3 spans 17 amino acids. Trimming took off 2 bases at V and 4 bases at J, with 19 bases between the two ends. Germline lookup yields CDR1 KGHDR and CDR2 SFDVKD. This TCR came from a woman under 30 with Graves' ophthalmopathy. Sequencing input: peripheral blood. The chain has TRBV24-1 and TRBJ1-2, with D tentatively TRBD1 (5 bases). The CDR3 nucleotides are TGTGCCACCAGTGATTCTCGGGGCCCACAGGACCTCTATGGCTACACCTTC. Translation gives CATSDSRGPQDLYGYTF.